This TCR beta chain was captured by sequencing in a study of response to subunit inactivated influenza vaccine (dated by TCRdb to the late 2010s). Concerning the study at large: To follow how T cells responded to a trivalent subunit inactivated influenza vaccine, the researchers relied on deep quantitative profiling of the T cell receptor repertoire.

In regard to this clonotype: Its antigen is still unknown. The input lacks base qualities; no much larger clone sits a single base away.

The trim is 2 bases for V and 1 base for J, with a gap of 8 bases between the germline ends. Spanning cysteine to phenylalanine, the CDR3 consists of 14 amino acids. Here the CDR3 DNA is all that survives: 42 bases in frame from base 1. CDR1 and CDR2 (SGHTA, FQGNSA) derive from the germline V gene. The library was generated by RT-PCR. For sequencing, an Illumina HiSeq 2500 was employed. The raw public data were reprocessed by TCRdb itself: fastp quality trimming at Q25, MiXCR clonotype calling, in-frame beta chains only. One record per CDR3 amino acid sequence lists the most common genes and DNA. Within this sample are 650,000 or so distinct CDR3 sequences, with approximately 15% of them counted one time only. About 7.6% of the sample rests with the top ten. General study outcomes and caveats: According to the authors, only a limited number of new T cells may be recruited by each seasonal influenza vaccination.

This specimen was PBMCs from blood, taken approximately 15 days before vaccination. This TCR was recovered from a man in his fifties who received an inactivated influenza vaccine. Donor details come from another sample of the same person, matched by shared clones. The chain employs TRBV7-2 and TRBJ1-1; a weak D assignment points to TRBD1 (5 bases agree). The CDR3 region reads CASSLQQENTEAFF. In nucleotides, the sequence is TGTGCCAGCAGCTTACAACAGGAGAACACTGAAGCTTTCTTT.